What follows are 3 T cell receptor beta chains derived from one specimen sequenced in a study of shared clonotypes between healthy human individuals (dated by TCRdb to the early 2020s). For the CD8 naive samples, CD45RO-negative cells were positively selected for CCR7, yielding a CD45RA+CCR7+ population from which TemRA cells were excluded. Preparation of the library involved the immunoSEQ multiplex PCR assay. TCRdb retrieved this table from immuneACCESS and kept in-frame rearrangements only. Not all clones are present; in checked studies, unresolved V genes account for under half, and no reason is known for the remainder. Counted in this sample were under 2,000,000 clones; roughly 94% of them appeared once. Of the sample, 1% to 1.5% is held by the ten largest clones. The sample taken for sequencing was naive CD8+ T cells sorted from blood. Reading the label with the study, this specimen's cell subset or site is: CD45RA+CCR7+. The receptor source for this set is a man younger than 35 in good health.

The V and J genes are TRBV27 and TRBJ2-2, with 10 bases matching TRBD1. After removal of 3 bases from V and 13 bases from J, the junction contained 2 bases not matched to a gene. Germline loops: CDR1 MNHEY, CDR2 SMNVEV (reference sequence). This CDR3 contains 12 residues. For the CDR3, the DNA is TGTGCCAGCAGTTTGGGACAGGGGCTGCTGTTTTTT. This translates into CASSLGQGLLFF.

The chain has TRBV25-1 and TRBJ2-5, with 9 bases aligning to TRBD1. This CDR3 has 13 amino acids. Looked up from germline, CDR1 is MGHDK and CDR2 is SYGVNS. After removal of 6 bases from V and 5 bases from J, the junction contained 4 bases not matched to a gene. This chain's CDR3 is CASRTGGRETQYF. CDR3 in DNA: TGTGCCAGCAGGACAGGGGGGAGGGAGACCCAGTACTTC.

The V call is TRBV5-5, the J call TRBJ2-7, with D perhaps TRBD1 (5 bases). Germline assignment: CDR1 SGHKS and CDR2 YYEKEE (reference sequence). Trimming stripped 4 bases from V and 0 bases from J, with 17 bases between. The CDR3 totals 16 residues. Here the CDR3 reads CASSVLGQASSYEQYF. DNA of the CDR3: TGTGCCAGCAGCGTCTTGGGGCAGGCTAGCTCCTACGAGCAGTACTTC.